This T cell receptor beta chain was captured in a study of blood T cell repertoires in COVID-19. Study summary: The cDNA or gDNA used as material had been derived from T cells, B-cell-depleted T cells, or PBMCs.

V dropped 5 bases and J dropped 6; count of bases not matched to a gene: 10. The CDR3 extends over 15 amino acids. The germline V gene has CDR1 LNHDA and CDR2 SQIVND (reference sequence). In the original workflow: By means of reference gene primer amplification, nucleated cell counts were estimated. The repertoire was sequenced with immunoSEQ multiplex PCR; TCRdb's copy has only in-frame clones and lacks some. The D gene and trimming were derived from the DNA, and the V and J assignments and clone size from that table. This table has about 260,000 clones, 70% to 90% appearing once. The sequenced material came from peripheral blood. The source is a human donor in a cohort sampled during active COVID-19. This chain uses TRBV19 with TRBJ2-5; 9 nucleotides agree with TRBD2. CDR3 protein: CASSDSSGAIKTQYF. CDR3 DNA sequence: TGTGCCAGTAGTGACTCTAGCGGGGCGATAAAGACCCAGTACTTC.